These 13 T cell receptor beta chains came from one sample sequenced in a study of cytomegalovirus exposure and HLA in healthy donors. A multiplex PCR was run with 60 Vbeta primers and 13 Jbeta primers. Method: immunoSEQ multiplex PCR; TCRdb's copy keeps in-frame clones and lacks some. The repertoire has about 200,000 clones, around nine tenths of them found once; the top ten carry around 0.3%. The material sequenced was PBMCs. Source of these receptors: a woman in her twenties or thirties in good health and CMV-seronegative.

The chain carries TRBV11-2 and TRBJ1-1; D remains unclear. The V end was cut by 1 base, the J end by 5 bases, with 8 bases between. CDR1 SGHAT and CDR2 FQNNGV come from the germline V gene. The CDR3 is 13 residues long. CDR3 region: CASSLVSVTEAFF. CDR3 sequence (DNA): TGTGCCAGCAGCTTAGTGTCCGTAACTGAAGCTTTCTTT.

The chain employs TRBV11-2 and TRBJ2-7; maybe TRBD1 (6 bases). V was shortened by 0 bases and J by 5 bases, with 8 bases between the two germline ends. In germline, CDR1 is SGHAT, CDR2 FQNNGV. This CDR3 is 13 amino acids long. CDR3 in DNA: TGTGCCAGCAGCTTAGATCGGACAGACGAGCAGTACTTC. This translates into CASSLDRTDEQYF. The entire variable domain, with the rest obtained from reference TRBV11-2 and TRBJ2-7, is as follows: EAGVAQSPRYKIIEKRQSVAFWCNPISGHATLYWYQQILGQGPKLLIQFQNNGVVDDSQLPKDRFSAERLKGVDSTLKIQPAKLEDSAVYLCASSLDRTDEQYFGPGTRLTVT.

This chain links TRBV7-9 with TRBJ1-5; tentatively, D is TRBD1 (5 bases). CDR3 length equals 16 residues. The germline CDR1 and CDR2 sequences are SEHNR and FQNEAQ (reference sequence). Trimming took off 5 bases at V and 4 bases at J, with 18 bases between the two ends. CDR3 DNA: TGTGCCAGCAGCCTCGGTCGGGGGTTAGGGAATCAGCCCCAGCATTTT. Amino acid sequence: CASSLGRGLGNQPQHF.

The chain couples TRBV1 to TRBJ2-4; the D segment call TRBD2 is taken from the table without a DNA check. TRBV1 is labeled a pseudogene. The CDR3 spans 16 residues. The CDR3, as DNA: TGCACCAGCAGCCACGGACTAGCGCTAGCCAAAAACATTCAGTACTTC. This encodes CTSSHGLALAKNIQYF.

J is TRBJ1-1 and V is TRBV7-9, with D possibly TRBD1 on 5 matching bases. V was shortened by 7 bases and J by 1 base, with 10 bases between the two germline ends. Germline V gives CDR1 SEHNR, CDR2 FQNEAQ (reference sequence). CDR3 size: 13 residues. The DNA of the CDR3 is TGTGCCAGCACCCTGCAGGGGAACACTGAAGCTTTCTTT. This codes for CASTLQGNTEAFF.

The rearrangement uses TRBV11-2 and TRBJ2-5; TRBD2 matches at 11 bases. Germline trimming cut 5 bases from V and 5 bases from J; bases unmatched to any gene: 13. CDR1 is SGHAT and CDR2 is FQNNGV in the germline V gene. The CDR3 has 17 amino acids. The CDR3 region is CASSALLAGEFRETQYF. The CDR3 region has the DNA TGTGCCAGCAGCGCGCTACTAGCGGGAGAGTTCAGGGAGACCCAGTACTTC.

The V call is TRBV2, the J call TRBJ1-5; no clear D gene. V lost 2 bases and J lost 0, with 11 bases in between. CDR3 length equals 16 residues. Germline V lookup: CDR1 SNHLY, CDR2 FYNNEI. CDR3 in amino acids: CASSERATYSNQPQHF. CDR3 nucleotide sequence: TGTGCCAGCAGTGAAAGAGCAACTTATAGCAATCAGCCCCAGCATTTT.

V usage is TRBV25-1 and J usage is TRBJ1-1; D is perhaps TRBD1 (5 bases). Germline CDR1 reads MGHDK; CDR2 reads SYGVNS. Trimming removed 8 bases from V and 0 bases from J, with 22 bases in between. This CDR3 spans 17 amino acids. CDR3 in amino acids: CASPTPTGSPVNTEAFF. The CDR3, as DNA: TGTGCCAGCCCCACACCTACAGGCTCCCCAGTGAACACTGAAGCTTTCTTT.

This clone has only a few counts. This chain joins TRBV6-1 and TRBJ2-1; 10 positions agree with TRBD2. Germline CDR1 MNHNS, CDR2 SASEGT. The CDR3 is 15 amino acids. Trimming took 2 bases from V and 4 from J; bases not matched to a gene: 2. The CDR3, as DNA: TGTGCCAGCAGTGAAATACTAGCGGGGTACAATGAGCAGTTCTTC. This encodes CASSEILAGYNEQFF.

The genes are TRBV7-9 and TRBJ2-2, with unresolved D. Germline values: CDR1 SEHNR, CDR2 FQNEAQ (reference sequence). The CDR3 is made up of 12 amino acids. V was trimmed by 8 bases and J by 6 bases, leaving 10 bases between them. In DNA, the CDR3 is TGTGCCAGCCCCGGTGTCCCCGGGGAGCTGTTTTTT. Translated, it gives CASPGVPGELFF.

V and J are TRBV7-3 and TRBJ2-5, with TRBD2 identical over 10 bases. The J segment lost 4 bases and the V segment lost 5 bases, leaving 4 bases of the junction unmatched. The CDR3 is 14 amino acids. Germline CDR1 SGHTA, CDR2 FQGTGA. The CDR3 spells CASSPSGSRETQYF. The DNA of the CDR3 is TGTGCCAGCAGCCCTAGCGGGAGTAGAGAGACCCAGTACTTC. Complete variable domain (other parts from reference TRBV7-3 and TRBJ2-5): GAGVSQTPSNKVTEKGKYVELRCDPISGHTALYWYRQSLGQGPEFLIYFQGTGAADDSGLPNDRFFAVRPEGSVSTLKIQRTERGDSAVYLCASSPSGSRETQYFGPGTRLLVL.

The V and J genes are TRBV11-2 and TRBJ2-7, with TRBD2 matching 12 bases. Germline CDR1 SGHAT, CDR2 FQNNGV. The CDR3 runs 15 residues. V gave up 5 bases and J gave up 4 bases; unmatched junction bases: 6. The CDR3 spells CASSGGLAGLYEQYF. CDR3 coding DNA: TGTGCCAGCAGCGGAGGACTAGCGGGGCTTTACGAGCAGTACTTC.

This clone came up once. The rearrangement uses TRBV7-9 and TRBJ1-2, with a weak D call TRBD1 (5 bases). The CDR3 contains 14 residues. Germline V gene lookup returns CDR1 SEHNR and CDR2 FQNEAQ (reference sequence). V gave up 0 bases and J gave up 4 bases, with 9 bases separating them. CDR3 residues: CASSLAEGTYGYTF. The CDR3 nucleotides read TGTGCCAGCAGCTTAGCGGAGGGGACCTATGGCTACACCTTC.